Following are 8 T cell receptor beta chains from one sample sequenced in a study of CD8+ T cells in alopecia areata. TCR sequencing used cDNA made by reverse transcription of extracted RNA. The protocol was immunoSEQ multiplex PCR, while the TCRdb copy is restricted to in-frame clones and leaves out a portion. The data hold 90,000 to 150,000 clones, with about half observed a single time. Documented treatment: oral pan-JAK inhibitor, 5-10 mg twice daily. Sequenced here: CD4+ T cells sorted from blood, sampled at week 4, from a patient treated with tofacitinib. Receptor source: a human donor with alopecia areata.

The chain combines TRBV9 with TRBJ1-4; 10 bases agree with TRBD1. CDR1 is SGDLS and CDR2 is YYNGEE in the germline V gene. This CDR3 has 15 amino acids. V shed 6 bases, J shed 6 bases, and the junction held 8 bases outside the gene matches. DNA for the CDR3: TGTGCCAGCAAACGGTCCGGGACAGGGGATGAAAAACTGTTTTTT. It encodes CASKRSGTGDEKLFF.

This clone occurred once. The rearrangement uses TRBV5-1 and TRBJ2-1, with 8 bases that match TRBD2. V lost 0 bases and J lost 5; bases outside the gene matches: 10. Germline CDR1 is SGHRS and CDR2 is YFSETQ. The CDR3 has 17 residues. CDR3 bases: TGCGCCAGCAGCTTGGGCTGGTGGCGGGGGGTTAACAATGAGCAGTTCTTC. Its protein product is CASSLGWWRGVNNEQFF.

A few counts support this clone. The V call is TRBV27, the J call TRBJ1-2; 12 nucleotides agree with TRBD1. The V gene end was trimmed by 5 bases and the J gene end by 0 bases; junction bases not matched to a gene: 7. CDR1 is MNHEY and CDR2 is SMNVEV in the germline V gene (reference sequence). The CDR3 length is 17 residues. CDR3 amino acids: CASSPGTGGTSNYGYTF. CDR3 nucleotide sequence: TGTGCCAGCAGTCCGGGGACAGGGGGCACTTCTAACTATGGCTACACCTTC.

This clone was observed a handful of times. The gene calls are TRBV6-5 and TRBJ2-7, with a weak D call TRBD1 (6 bases). Trimming left V 0 bases short and J 5 bases short, with 17 bases between. This CDR3 has 16 amino acids. CDR1 is MNHEY, CDR2 SVGAGI, per germline. CDR3 residues: CASSYSFSGAVNEQYF. CDR3 bases: TGTGCCAGCAGTTACTCTTTTTCAGGGGCGGTCAACGAGCAGTACTTC.

This clone was recorded a few times. The gene calls are TRBV25-1 and TRBJ1-1; a weak D match, TRBD1 (5 bases). Trimming left V 1 base short and J 7 bases short, with 22 bases between. Germline values: CDR1 MGHDK, CDR2 SYGVNS. CDR3 size: 17 residues. The CDR3 DNA is TGTGCCAGCAGTGAATCGAGGCGGGGACCTACATCCGGTGAAGCTTTCTTT. Its protein product is CASSESRRGPTSGEAFF.

This chain uses TRBV11-2 with TRBJ2-3; no firm D call. Germline values: CDR1 SGHAT, CDR2 FQNNGV. This CDR3 is 15 amino acids long. V was pared by 1 base and J by 0 bases, with 8 bases between. CDR3 sequence reads: CASSLVRSSTDTQYF. The CDR3 DNA is TGTGCCAGCAGCTTAGTGCGGTCTAGCACAGATACGCAGTATTTT.

As to this clone: Other DNA sequences in this sample translate to the same CDR3. The chain couples TRBV4-1 to TRBJ1-2; the D gene is possibly TRBD1 (5 bases). CDR1 is MGHRA, CDR2 YSYEKL, per germline. Trimming stripped 3 bases from V and 2 bases from J, with 10 bases between. The CDR3 covers 14 residues. CDR3 sequence (DNA): TGCGCCAGCAGCCATGGACAAGGGAACTATGGCTACACCTTC. This translates into CASSHGQGNYGYTF.

The chain has TRBV6-5 and TRBJ1-1; TRBD1 agrees at 7 bases. The germline CDR1 and CDR2 sequences are MNHEY and SVGAGI. Losses at the gene ends were 7 bases for V and 4 bases for J; bases not matched to a gene: 6. This CDR3 has 13 residues. The CDR3 region has the DNA TGTGCCAGCAACCCAACAGGGGCCACTGAAGCTTTCTTT. Amino acid sequence: CASNPTGATEAFF.